Following are 32 T cell receptor beta chains from one sample sequenced in a study of T cell responses to AZD1222 COVID-19 vaccine. The method was immunoSEQ multiplex PCR; TCRdb's version includes in-frame clones alone and lacks a portion of them. The sample comprises just over 95,000 clones, roughly nine tenths of which are singletons, and about 3.7% rests with the top ten. The sample consisted of peripheral blood, taken on day 0 of AZD1222 vaccination. Receptors originate from an adult in good health.

V and J are TRBV7-2 and TRBJ2-3, with 11 bases lining up with TRBD2. Germline CDR1 SGHTA, CDR2 FQGNSA. This CDR3 has 15 amino acids. V gave up 3 bases and J gave up 8 bases; unmatched junction bases: 7. This CDR3 is CASSFLSGGAFTQYF. Written as DNA, the CDR3 is TGTGCCAGCAGCTTCCTTAGCGGGGGGGCCTTTACGCAGTATTTT.

V usage is TRBV11-2 and J usage is TRBJ2-3; D gene unclear. Per the germline V gene, CDR1 is SGHAT and CDR2 is FQNNGV. V lost 1 base and J 1 base, leaving 6 bases between the germline ends. This CDR3 region has 14 residues. The CDR3 bases are TGTGCCAGCAGCTTAGGGCGGCGCACAGATACGCAGTATTTT. Protein product: CASSLGRRTDTQYF.

The chain uses TRBV5-1 and TRBJ1-1; 8 bases match TRBD1. Germline loops: CDR1 SGHRS, CDR2 YFSETQ. The CDR3 contains 17 residues. V shed 0 bases, J shed 4 bases, and the junction held 11 bases outside the gene matches. The CDR3 sequence is CASSLGLTGAGGTEAFF. Written as DNA, the CDR3 is TGCGCCAGCAGCTTGGGACTGACAGGGGCGGGTGGCACTGAAGCTTTCTTT.

The CDR3, as DNA: TGTGCCAGCAGCTTACGGACGGACAGGGAAGCTTTCTTT. Encoded protein: CASSLRTDREAFF. The chain uses TRBV7-9 and TRBJ1-1; 7 nucleotides line up with TRBD1. The CDR3 consists of 13 residues. V lost 2 bases to trimming and J lost 8 bases; unmatched junction nucleotides: 5. Germline CDR1 and CDR2: SEHNR and FQNEAQ (reference sequence).

The chain combines TRBV7-9 with TRBJ1-6, with 8 nucleotides matching TRBD1. V was clipped by 5 bases and J by 6 bases; unmatched bases: 6. From germline, CDR1 is SEHNR and CDR2 FQNEAQ (reference sequence). CDR3 length equals 15 residues. The CDR3: CASSHRTGPNSPLHF. The CDR3 DNA reads TGTGCCAGCAGCCATCGGACAGGGCCTAATTCACCCCTCCACTTT.

This chain links TRBV4-1 with TRBJ1-2; D ambiguous. V gave up 5 bases and J gave up 7 bases, with 11 bases separating them. CDR3 length: 12 residues. CDR1 and CDR2 (germline): MGHRA, YSYEKL. CDR3 DNA sequence: TGCGCCAGCAGCTCTGGGCACCGTGGCTACACCTTC. It encodes CASSSGHRGYTF.

The gene calls are TRBV19 and TRBJ1-1, with D tentatively TRBD1 (6 bases). Germline CDR1 LNHDA, CDR2 SQIVND (reference sequence). V lost 5 bases to trimming and J lost 5 bases, with 15 bases between them. This CDR3 is 14 amino acids long. The CDR3 spells CASSPRQVETEAFF. CDR3 coding DNA: TGTGCCAGTAGTCCCAGACAGGTTGAGACTGAAGCTTTCTTT.

The chain couples TRBV7-3 to TRBJ1-1; D may be TRBD1 (6 bases). Deletions cut 5 bases from V and 5 bases from J, with 12 bases between. The germline gives CDR1 SGHTA, CDR2 FQGTGA. The CDR3 is made up of 13 amino acids. The CDR3 DNA reads as TGTGCCAGCAGCGAACAGGGAGGAACTGAAGCTTTCTTT. Protein sequence: CASSEQGGTEAFF.

The gene calls are TRBV12-3 or TRBV12-4 and TRBJ1-5, with 7 bases fitting TRBD1. The CDR3 loop spans 12 amino acids. V was clipped by 5 bases and J by 5 bases; unmatched bases: 0. The CDR3: CASSQGDQPQHF. The CDR3 bases are TGTGCCAGCAGTCAGGGGGATCAGCCCCAGCATTTT.

CDR3 sequence: CASSWGAWLGYTF. The CDR3 DNA follows: TGTGCCAGCAGTTGGGGGGCTTGGTTAGGCTACACCTTC. The genes are TRBV28 and TRBJ1-2; maybe TRBD1 (6 bases). Trimming shortened V by 4 bases and J by 8 bases, and 14 bases separated the two germline ends. There are 13 residues in the CDR3. CDR1 MDHEN and CDR2 SYDVKM come from the germline V gene.

The chain is built from TRBV11-2 and TRBJ1-3; TRBD1 agrees at 9 bases. Losses at the gene ends were 5 bases for V and 14 bases for J; bases not matched to a gene: 16. Germline V lookup: CDR1 SGHAT, CDR2 FQNNGV. The CDR3 length is 15 residues. CDR3 protein: CASSQQSGQGMTLYF. CDR3 nucleotides: TGTGCCAGCAGCCAACAGTCCGGACAGGGGATGACCCTATATTTT.

The CDR3 bases are TGCGCCAGCAGCTTGGGGGAAATAAGGAAGGCGCAGTATTTT. Amino acid sequence: CASSLGEIRKAQYF. The chain joins TRBV5-1 to TRBJ2-3, with no clear D. The germline V and J ends were trimmed by 0 bases and 10 bases, with 15 bases remaining between them. Germline CDR1 is SGHRS and CDR2 is YFSETQ. The CDR3 length is 14 residues.

This chain joins TRBV21-1 and TRBJ1-3. TRBV21-1 is listed as a pseudogene. The CDR3 contains 20 residues. The CDR3 region has the DNA TGTGCCAGCAGCAAATCTCCTGGTCGACGGACTTTCTACTCTGGAAACACCATATATTTT. Translated, it gives CASSKSPGRRTFYSGNTIYF.

V gene TRBV7-8 combines with J gene TRBJ1-1, with TRBD1 as a possible D gene (5 bases). Germline lookup yields CDR1 SGHVS and CDR2 FQNEAQ. The CDR3 has 15 residues. V gave up 5 bases and J gave up 1 base, with 14 bases separating them. The CDR3: CASSPLLGENTEAFF. The CDR3 nucleotides read TGTGCCAGCAGCCCTCTACTGGGGGAGAACACTGAAGCTTTCTTT.

This clone was found a few times. V gene TRBV7-2 combines with J gene TRBJ2-3; D unresolved. CDR3 size: 13 residues. Germline values: CDR1 SGHTA, CDR2 FQGNSA. V was clipped by 4 bases and J by 6 bases, with 11 bases between them. The CDR3 DNA is TGTGCCAGCAGCTCCGTCGGGTGGGATACGCAGTATTTT. This codes for CASSSVGWDTQYF.

This chain connects TRBV12-5 to TRBJ1-1; D gene unclear. In germline, CDR1 is LGHNT, CDR2 FRNRAP. CDR3 length: 10 residues. This CDR3 is CVSGNTEAFF. The CDR3 region has the DNA TGTGTATCAGGGAACACTGAAGCTTTCTTT. Full variable domain (missing parts from reference TRBV12-5 and TRBJ1-1): DARVTQTPRHKVTEMGQEVTMRCQPILGHNTVFWYRQTMMQGLELLAYFRNRAPLDDSGMPKDRFSAEMPDATLATLKIQPSEPRDSAVYFCVSGNTEAFFGQGTRLTVV.

V usage is TRBV5-8 and J usage is TRBJ1-2; 7 positions match TRBD1. This CDR3 is 15 amino acids long. Germline CDR1 and CDR2: SGHTS and YDEGEE. V lost 2 bases and J lost 4; bases outside the gene matches: 8. DNA of the CDR3: TGTGCCAGCAGCTTCCCAGGGGGGGTTATCTATGGCTACACCTTC. Protein sequence: CASSFPGGVIYGYTF.

The chain employs TRBV6-5 and TRBJ1-1, with a possible D match to TRBD1 (6 bases). CDR3 length: 15 amino acids. V was clipped by 6 bases and J by 0 bases, with 14 bases between them. Looked up from germline, CDR1 is MNHEY and CDR2 is SVGAGI. CDR3 residues: CASSTGLGLNTEAFF. The CDR3 DNA reads TGTGCCAGCAGCACAGGGTTAGGGTTGAACACTGAAGCTTTCTTT.

This chain connects TRBV7-3 to TRBJ2-2; 8 nucleotides match TRBD1. The V segment lost 5 bases and the J segment 4 bases; nucleotides outside the gene matches: 9. Looked up from germline, CDR1 is SGHTA and CDR2 is FQGTGA. The CDR3 contains 16 residues. CDR3 loop: CASSPLKTGATGELFF. The CDR3 region has the DNA TGTGCCAGCAGCCCCCTGAAGACAGGGGCCACCGGGGAGCTGTTTTTT.

The gene calls are TRBV7-9 and TRBJ2-7; 8 bases match TRBD2. Germline CDR1 reads SEHNR; CDR2 reads FQNEAQ (reference sequence). The trim removed 3 bases at V and 4 bases at J, leaving 2 bases unmatched. The CDR3 spans 13 residues. The CDR3 loop is CASSFGGGYEQYF. Here the CDR3 DNA reads TGTGCCAGCAGCTTTGGCGGGGGGTACGAGCAGTACTTC.

This clone was recorded only once. J is TRBJ2-2 and V is TRBV27; D may be TRBD2 (5 bases). CDR1 is MNHEY and CDR2 is SMNVEV in the germline V gene (reference sequence). V gave up 6 bases and J gave up 1 base, with 24 bases separating them. The CDR3 sequence is 19 residues long. CDR3 amino acids: CASSEPGSNPNRNTGELFF. The CDR3 DNA is TGTGCCAGCAGCGAACCGGGATCCAACCCGAATAGGAACACCGGGGAGCTGTTTTTT.

The chain combines TRBV10-2 with TRBJ2-7; 11 bases are a match to TRBD2. CDR3 length: 15 amino acids. The germline V gene encodes CDR1 WSHSY and CDR2 SAAADI. V trimming: 7 bases; J trimming: 3 bases; junction bases outside the gene matches: 8. The CDR3 bases are TGCGCCAGCACACCGACTAGCGGGAACCTCTACGAGCAGTACTTC. Translated: CASTPTSGNLYEQYF.

The sample holds one count of this clone. Other nucleotide sequences from this sample produce the same CDR3. The chain couples TRBV11-1 to TRBJ1-6, with TRBD1 matching 8 bases. Germline assignment: CDR1 SGHAT and CDR2 FQDESV (reference sequence). V dropped 5 bases and J dropped 5; count of bases not matched to a gene: 2. CDR3 length: 14 amino acids. CDR3 sequence reads: CASSRTGNNSPLHF. The CDR3 bases are TGTGCCAGCAGCAGGACAGGGAATAATTCACCCCTCCACTTT.

J is TRBJ2-7 and V is TRBV7-2; 7 bases line up with TRBD1. Germline values: CDR1 SGHTA, CDR2 FQGNSA. This CDR3 is built from 14 residues. The V and J ends lost 1 base and 7 bases, in that order; junction bases with no gene match: 7. CDR3 amino acids: CASSLGQGEREQYF. The DNA of the CDR3 is TGTGCCAGCAGCTTAGGACAGGGTGAGCGTGAGCAGTACTTC.

V gene TRBV11-2 combines with J gene TRBJ1-1; 7 bases agree with TRBD1. The CDR3 runs to 13 residues. V dropped 1 base and J dropped 8; count of bases not matched to a gene: 4. Germline V lookup: CDR1 SGHAT, CDR2 FQNNGV. DNA of the CDR3: TGTGCCAGCAGCTTAGGGGACAGCTTAGAAGCTTTCTTT. Its translation: CASSLGDSLEAFF.

This chain joins TRBV6-6 and TRBJ1-1, with TRBD1 matching 10 bases. The junction had 4 bases not matched to a gene; V was cut back by 5 bases and J by 4 bases. Germline CDR1 is MNHNY and CDR2 is SVGAGI (reference sequence). There are 14 residues in the CDR3. CDR3 in amino acids: CASSLGQGFTEAFF. The CDR3 DNA follows: TGTGCCAGCAGTCTGGGACAGGGGTTCACTGAAGCTTTCTTT.

The table lists this clone with a few counts. CDR3 nucleotides: TGCAGCGTGGCCCGGGACAGGGGCGGCACTGAAGCTTTCTTT. This codes for CSVARDRGGTEAFF. J is TRBJ1-1 and V is TRBV29-1, with 10 positions matching TRBD1. Looked up from germline, CDR1 is SQVTM and CDR2 is ANQGSEA. This CDR3 has 14 amino acids. The V and J ends lost 6 bases and 4 bases, in that order; junction bases with no gene match: 8.

CDR3 in amino acids: CGGGRGCYEQYF. The CDR3 coding sequence is TGTGGGGGGGGGAGGGGCTGCTACGAGCAGTACTTC. This rearrangement joins TRBV28 to TRBJ2-7; 7 nucleotides align to TRBD2. The CDR3 loop spans 12 amino acids. Germline V gives CDR1 MDHEN, CDR2 SYDVKM.

The chain is built from TRBV10-1 and TRBJ2-1, with D possibly being TRBD1 or TRBD2 (5 bases each). This CDR3 is 13 amino acids long. Germline CDR1 reads WNHNN; CDR2 reads SYGVQD (reference sequence). V dropped 4 bases and J dropped 6 bases, with 10 bases sitting between them. The CDR3 reads CASSVGASNEQFF. The CDR3 DNA reads as TGCGCCAGCAGTGTCGGGGCAAGCAATGAGCAGTTCTTC.

The chain has TRBV6-5 and TRBJ2-5; a weak D match, TRBD1 (6 bases). This CDR3 has 16 residues. Germline CDR1 reads MNHEY; CDR2 reads SVGAGI. V lost 1 base and J 4 bases, leaving 16 bases between the germline ends. The CDR3 DNA sequence: TGTGCCAGCAGTTACTTCACCTCAGGGGCCAGAGAGACCCAGTACTTC. It yields the protein CASSYFTSGARETQYF.

There are a few counts of this clone. This chain links TRBV12-5 with TRBJ1-5; the D gene is possibly TRBD1 (6 bases). Per germline, CDR1 LGHNT and CDR2 FRNRAP. V shed 0 bases and J shed 3 bases, with 12 bases lying between them. This CDR3 region has 16 residues. The CDR3 reads CASGLVPTGHNQPQHF. The CDR3 bases are TGTGCTAGTGGTTTGGTCCCGACAGGACACAATCAGCCCCAGCATTTT.

V is TRBV6-2 or TRBV6-3 and J is TRBJ2-1; D remains ambiguous. Trimming shortened V by 6 bases and J by 1 base, and 4 bases separated the two germline ends. CDR3 length: 12 residues. The germline V gene encodes CDR1 MNHEY and CDR2 SVGEGT. The CDR3 DNA sequence: TGTGCCAGCAGCCGGTCCTACAATGAGCAGTTCTTC. Protein product: CASSRSYNEQFF.